The next 27 T cell receptor beta chains were all read from a single sample in a study of shared clonotypes between healthy human individuals. TCRdb keeps only in-frame clones here, not all; method: immunoSEQ multiplex PCR. The table lists around 2,000,000 clones, about 95% of them singletons. The naive CD8 subset, CD45RO-negative cells positively selected for CCR7, excluded terminally differentiated effector memory CD45RA+ cells. The sample comprised naive CD8+ T cells sorted from blood. These receptors were obtained from a man younger than 35 in good health.

The rearrangement links TRBV6-1 to TRBJ2-3; D call uncertain. The length of the CDR3 is 12 residues. Germline V lookup: CDR1 MNHNS, CDR2 SASEGT. V was clipped by 2 bases and J by 4 bases, with 4 bases between them. DNA for the CDR3: TGTGCCAGCAGTGAACTTCCAGATACGCAGTATTTT. The encoded protein is CASSELPDTQYF.

This chain connects TRBV27 to TRBJ2-7, with D tentatively TRBD1 (6 bases). CDR1 MNHEY and CDR2 SMNVEV come from the germline V gene (reference sequence). This CDR3 comprises 17 residues. Between the trimmed V and J ends, which lost 2 bases and 3 bases, there was a span of 20 bases. CDR3: CASSLGQPATLNYEQYF. The CDR3 coding sequence is TGTGCCAGCAGTTTAGGACAGCCGGCGACTCTAAACTACGAGCAGTACTTC.

CDR3 DNA: TGTGCCAGAAGCTTGGTATCACCTTACGAGCAGTACTTC. It is translated as CARSLVSPYEQYF. The chain employs TRBV5-3 and TRBJ2-7; unclear D gene. TRBV5-3 is an open reading frame whose function is uncertain. The CDR3 consists of 13 residues. The V and J ends lost 0 bases and 4 bases respectively, with 8 bases between them.

The chain has TRBV19 and TRBJ2-7, with 10 bases aligning to TRBD1. From germline, CDR1 is LNHDA and CDR2 SQIVND (reference sequence). This CDR3 is 14 amino acids long. V dropped 10 bases and J dropped 1; count of bases not matched to a gene: 7. The CDR3 spells CATRDRGLSYEQYF. As DNA, the CDR3 is TGTGCCACCAGGGACAGGGGATTGTCCTACGAGCAGTACTTC. Full variable domain (outside the CDR3, taken from reference TRBV19 and TRBJ2-7): DGGITQSPKYLFRKEGQNVTLSCEQNLNHDAMYWYRQDPGQGLRLIYYSQIVNDFQKGDIAEGYSVSREKKESFPLTVTSAQKNPTAFYLCATRDRGLSYEQYFGPGTRLTVT.

The gene calls are TRBV7-9 and TRBJ2-5, with TRBD1 matching over 8 bases. V was clipped by 4 bases and J by 0 bases; unmatched bases: 7. From germline, CDR1 is SEHNR and CDR2 FQNEAQ (reference sequence). The CDR3 is made up of 16 amino acids. CDR3 bases: TGTGCCAGCAGCTCGGCAGGGGGCCCGTACCAAGAGACCCAGTACTTC. Its translation: CASSSAGGPYQETQYF.

The chain employs TRBV6-1 and TRBJ1-5; no clear D. V was pared by 3 bases and J by 9 bases, with 18 bases between. This CDR3 is built from 15 residues. Germline CDR1 and CDR2: MNHNS and SASEGT. CDR3 residues: CASSDIIGGYGPQHF. DNA for the CDR3: TGTGCCAGCAGTGACATAATCGGCGGGTACGGGCCCCAGCATTTT.

The J gene is TRBJ2-1, the V gene TRBV27, with D unclear. Germline V gives CDR1 MNHEY, CDR2 SMNVEV (reference sequence). The V end was cut by 5 bases, the J end by 3 bases, with 17 bases between. This CDR3 spans 16 amino acids. CDR3 sequence: CASSTLDLRGYNEQFF. In DNA, the CDR3 is TGTGCCAGCAGTACATTAGACCTACGAGGCTACAATGAGCAGTTCTTC.

In the case of this clone: The sample carries other DNA sequences with the same CDR3. The chain carries TRBV6-6 and TRBJ2-2; TRBD1 agrees at 8 bases. The CDR3 spans 16 residues. Trimming took 4 bases from V and 4 from J; bases not matched to a gene: 8. Germline lookup yields CDR1 MNHNY and CDR2 SVGAGI (reference sequence). The CDR3: CASSSVDRGGTGELFF. CDR3 DNA sequence: TGTGCCAGCAGTTCCGTTGACAGGGGAGGCACCGGGGAGCTGTTTTTT.

V and J are TRBV5-1 and TRBJ2-1; weak D call: TRBD1 (5 bases). Trimming shortened V by 3 bases and J by 14 bases, and 12 bases separated the two germline ends. There are 11 residues in the CDR3. Germline CDR1 is SGHRS and CDR2 is YFSETQ. The DNA for the CDR3 is TGCGCCAGCAGCTATGGCAGGGAAGAGTTCTTC. Its translation: CASSYGREEFF.

V usage is TRBV7-9 and J usage is TRBJ1-1; D gene unclear. The CDR3 runs to 14 residues. The germline CDR1 and CDR2 sequences are SEHNR and FQNEAQ (reference sequence). Trimming pared 1 base from V and 0 bases from J, leaving 6 bases between. The CDR3 here is CASSLGDLNTEAFF. The CDR3, as DNA: TGTGCCAGCAGCTTAGGCGACTTGAACACTGAAGCTTTCTTT.

The chain employs TRBV7-2 and TRBJ2-7; perhaps D is TRBD1 or TRBD2 (5 bases each). The V gene's germline CDR1 is SGHTA and CDR2 FQGNSA. Between the trimmed V and J ends, which lost 6 bases and 2 bases, there was a span of 17 bases. The CDR3 spans 15 residues. CDR3 protein: CASRGNRDLTYEQYF. CDR3 DNA sequence: TGTGCCAGCAGGGGGAACCGGGACCTTACCTACGAGCAGTACTTC.

The gene calls are TRBV6-5 and TRBJ1-2, with a possible D match to TRBD1 (6 bases). The CDR3 contains 16 residues. Germline loops: CDR1 MNHEY, CDR2 SVGAGI. V was clipped by 2 bases and J by 6 bases, with 19 bases between them. CDR3 in amino acids: CASSYLGHSPADGYTF. The CDR3 bases are TGTGCCAGCAGTTACCTGGGACATAGCCCGGCGGATGGCTACACCTTC.

A note on this clone: Other DNA sequences from this sample encode an identical CDR3 as well. The chain recombines TRBV27 with TRBJ2-7; D is unresolved. Germline CDR1 MNHEY, CDR2 SMNVEV (reference sequence). V lost 1 base and J lost 4, with 8 bases in between. The CDR3 spans 13 residues. CDR3 amino acids: CASSLLGGYEQYF. Here the CDR3 DNA reads TGTGCCAGCAGTTTATTGGGTGGGTACGAGCAGTACTTC.

V gene TRBV27 combines with J gene TRBJ2-7; 9 nucleotides match TRBD1. This CDR3 contains 14 residues. Losses at the gene ends were 5 bases for V and 5 bases for J; bases not matched to a gene: 7. CDR1 and CDR2 from the germline V gene are MNHEY and SMNVEV (reference sequence). CDR3 residues: CASSTWTGEDEQYF. The CDR3, as DNA: TGTGCCAGCAGTACCTGGACAGGGGAAGACGAGCAGTACTTC.

This chain uses TRBV2 with TRBJ2-2; D uncertain. V shed 6 bases and J shed 7 bases, with 9 bases lying between them. The CDR3 covers 12 residues. The germline V gene encodes CDR1 SNHLY and CDR2 FYNNEI. Here the CDR3 DNA reads TGTGCCAGCAGGTGGGGAAGCGGGGAGCTGTTTTTT. Its translation is CASRWGSGELFF.

With respect to this clone: Other DNA variants within this sample encode the same CDR3. The chain carries TRBV9 and TRBJ2-2, with TRBD1 as a possible D gene (6 bases). This CDR3 comprises 15 residues. The V and J ends lost 0 bases and 7 bases respectively, with 13 bases between them. The germline CDR1 and CDR2 sequences are SGDLS and YYNGEE. CDR3: CASSVEGQGNGELFF. DNA of the CDR3: TGTGCCAGCAGCGTAGAAGGTCAGGGGAACGGGGAGCTGTTTTTT. The whole variable domain, remainder taken from reference TRBV9 and TRBJ2-2, is DSGVTQTPKHLITATGQRVTLRCSPRSGDLSVYWYQQSLDQGLQFLIQYYNGEERAKGNILERFSAQQFPDLHSELNLSSLELGDSALYFCASSVEGQGNGELFFGEGSRLTVL.

This sequence joins TRBV27 and TRBJ2-7; D is unresolved. CDR1 and CDR2 from the germline V gene are MNHEY and SMNVEV (reference sequence). Trimming cost V 3 bases and J 5 bases, with 8 bases left between them. This CDR3 is built from 12 residues. In DNA form, the CDR3 reads TGTGCCAGCAGTTTGGCGGCCGACGAGCAGTACTTC. Translating gives CASSLAADEQYF.

This chain joins TRBV14 and TRBJ1-4; D uncertain. Trimming removed 2 bases from V and 7 bases from J, with 8 bases in between. This CDR3 is 13 amino acids long. Germline CDR1 and CDR2: SGHDN and FVKESK. CDR3 bases: TGTGCCAGCAGCCAAATCAGCGGTGAAAAACTGTTTTTT. Encoded protein: CASSQISGEKLFF.

In the case of this clone: Additional DNA sequences in this sample encode the identical CDR3. The chain is built from TRBV5-4 and TRBJ1-1; D ambiguous. V lost 0 bases and J 5 bases, leaving 2 bases between the germline ends. The germline CDR1 and CDR2 sequences are SGHNT and YYREEE (reference sequence). CDR3 length equals 11 residues. The CDR3 is CASSLGTEAFF. The CDR3 DNA reads as TGTGCCAGCAGCTTGGGGACTGAAGCTTTCTTT.

The chain combines TRBV7-2 with TRBJ2-4; tentative D call: TRBD2 (6 bases). The CDR3 sequence is 16 residues long. CDR1 and CDR2 from the germline V gene are SGHTA and FQGNSA. With 4 bases removed from V and 1 base from J, the gap between germline ends came to 14 bases. The CDR3 region has the DNA TGTGCCAGCAGCTACCCGGAGGGGTATGCCAAAAACATTCAGTACTTC. This gives the protein CASSYPEGYAKNIQYF.

V and J are TRBV7-6 and TRBJ2-7, with TRBD2 matching 8 bases. V shed 0 bases and J 5 bases; nucleotides not matched to a gene: 12. CDR1 is SGHVS and CDR2 is FNYEAQ in the germline V gene. The CDR3 consists of 17 residues. Written as DNA, the CDR3 is TGTGCCAGCAGCTTAGCGGGGGGGAGCGGGAGTCTCCACGAGCAGTACTTC. Its protein product is CASSLAGGSGSLHEQYF.

V usage is TRBV6-6 and J usage is TRBJ2-7; D is perhaps TRBD1 or TRBD2 (6 bases each). V lost 2 bases, J lost 4 bases, and 15 bases lay in between. Germline V gives CDR1 MNHNY, CDR2 SVGAGI (reference sequence). CDR3 size: 15 residues. CDR3: CASSYGGQGGYEQYF. The CDR3 DNA reads as TGTGCCAGCAGTTACGGGGGGCAGGGCGGGTACGAGCAGTACTTC.

This clone was counted a single time. The V call is TRBV10-3, the J call TRBJ1-1; D gene uncertain. The CDR3 is 14 residues long. CDR1 ENHRY and CDR2 SYGVKD come from the germline V gene. V was clipped by 0 bases and J by 8 bases, with 13 bases between them. Written as DNA, the CDR3 is TGTGCCATCAGTGAGTCGGTAGAGAGACGGGAAGCTTTCTTT. It encodes CAISESVERREAFF.

This chain joins TRBV6-1 and TRBJ2-2; D call uncertain. Germline CDR1 reads MNHNS; CDR2 reads SASEGT. The CDR3 sequence is 14 residues long. Trimming shortened V by 1 base and J by 3 bases, and 6 bases separated the two germline ends. CDR3 DNA sequence: TGTGCCAGCAGTGAAGGGTCGTACACCGGGGAGCTGTTTTTT. The encoded protein is CASSEGSYTGELFF.

The rearrangement links TRBV7-9 to TRBJ1-1, with 7 positions matching TRBD1. The CDR3 covers 15 residues. From germline, CDR1 is SEHNR and CDR2 FQNEAQ (reference sequence). V was pared by 0 bases and J by 7 bases, with 8 bases of the junction left unmatched. In DNA form, the CDR3 reads TGTGCCAGCAGCTTAGCGCAAGGGGGCGCGGGTGAAGCTTTCTTT. Amino acids: CASSLAQGGAGEAFF.

This clone was observed a single time. The same CDR3 also results from other DNA sequences found in this sample. The rearrangement joins TRBV5-4 to TRBJ1-1; no firm D call. The CDR3 has 13 amino acids. The V and J ends lost 1 base and 3 bases respectively, with 7 bases between them. The germline gives CDR1 SGHNT, CDR2 YYREEE (reference sequence). The CDR3 nucleotides are TGTGCCAGCAGCTTGCCGTTAGACACTGAAGCTTTCTTT. It specifies CASSLPLDTEAFF.

As DNA, the CDR3 is TGTGCCAGCAGTGAACCCCCTTTAGCGGGAGAGGAGACCCAGTACTTC. The encoded protein is CASSEPPLAGEETQYF. The V call is TRBV25-1, the J call TRBJ2-5; 9 bases line up with TRBD2. Looked up from germline, CDR1 is MGHDK and CDR2 is SYGVNS. V gave up 2 bases and J gave up 5 bases; unmatched junction bases: 9. The CDR3 extends over 16 amino acids. Full variable domain (outside the CDR3, taken from reference TRBV25-1 and TRBJ2-5): EADIYQTPRYLVIGTGKKITLECSQTMGHDKMYWYQQDPGMELHLIHYSYGVNSTEKGDLSSESTVSRIRTEHFPLTLESARPSHTSQYLCASSEPPLAGEETQYFGPGTRLLVL.